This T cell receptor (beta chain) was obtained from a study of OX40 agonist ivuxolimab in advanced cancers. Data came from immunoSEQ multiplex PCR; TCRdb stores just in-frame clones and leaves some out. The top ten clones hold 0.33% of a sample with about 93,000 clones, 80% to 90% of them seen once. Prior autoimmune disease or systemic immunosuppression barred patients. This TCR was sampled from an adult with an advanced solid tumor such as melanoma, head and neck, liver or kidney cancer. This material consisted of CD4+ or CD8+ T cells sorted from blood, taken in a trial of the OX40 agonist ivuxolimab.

The CDR3, as DNA: TGTGCCAGCAGCCCGAAGGGGTCCCGGCGGAGGGATACCCACAATGAGCAGTTCTTC. Residues: CASSPKGSRRRDTHNEQFF. This chain joins TRBV7-9 and TRBJ2-1; possible D gene TRBD2, 6 bases. The V end was cut by 5 bases, the J end by 5 bases, with 28 bases between. The V gene's germline CDR1 is SEHNR and CDR2 FQNEAQ (reference sequence). This CDR3 has 19 residues.